The 10 T cell receptor beta chains in this list originate from one sample, sequenced in a study of cytomegalovirus exposure and HLA in healthy donors (TCRdb year 2017). Libraries were built with the immunoSEQ multiplex PCR assay. TCRdb carries this immuneACCESS record with in-frame sequences only. Its versions omit some clonotypes, under half of them owing to an unresolved V gene in the studies checked, with the rest unexplained. The sample table contains approximately 270,000 clones; only one count was recorded for about 86% of them. Roughly 1% of the sample belongs to the ten largest clones. The source material was PBMCs. The receptors come from a woman younger than 30 in good health and CMV-seronegative.

This chain's CDR3 is CASSLDRSRDGGYTF. The CDR3 DNA is TGTGCCAGCAGCTTAGATCGTTCTCGGGATGGTGGCTACACCTTC. V usage is TRBV11-2 and J usage is TRBJ1-2; D unresolved. Trimming took 0 bases from V and 7 from J, leaving 15 bases between them. This CDR3 spans 15 amino acids. The germline V gene has CDR1 SGHAT and CDR2 FQNNGV.

This chain links TRBV25-1 with TRBJ1-1, with D perhaps TRBD1 (6 bases). CDR3 size: 14 residues. Germline V gives CDR1 MGHDK, CDR2 SYGVNS. V dropped 7 bases and J dropped 1 base, with 13 bases sitting between them. The CDR3 DNA reads TGTGCCAGCAATGGGGGCAGGGGGAACACTGAAGCTTTCTTT. Protein product: CASNGGRGNTEAFF.

The genes are TRBV2 and TRBJ1-4; TRBD1 is a possible D gene (6 bases). Trimming shortened V by 5 bases and J by 9 bases, and 16 bases separated the two germline ends. CDR1 SNHLY and CDR2 FYNNEI come from the germline V gene. The CDR3 spans 14 residues. This chain's CDR3 is CASSFRGIMKKLFF. The CDR3 DNA is TGTGCCAGCAGTTTCAGGGGTATAATGAAAAAACTGTTTTTT.

The rearrangement uses TRBV6-4 and TRBJ2-7; 13 bases fit TRBD2. Germline V gives CDR1 MRHNA, CDR2 SNTAGT. V dropped 3 bases and J dropped 2; count of bases not matched to a gene: 1. The CDR3 sequence is 15 residues long. CDR3 in amino acids: CASSELAGGAYEQYF. The CDR3 DNA is TGTGCCAGCAGTGAACTAGCGGGGGGGGCCTACGAGCAGTACTTC.

This rearrangement joins TRBV28 to TRBJ1-1; TRBD1 might be the D (6 bases). The germline V and J ends were trimmed by 1 base and 1 base, with 10 bases remaining between them. Germline V gene data show CDR1 as MDHEN and CDR2 as SYDVKM. CDR3 length equals 15 residues. The DNA of the CDR3 is TGTGCCAGCAGTTTATATGGCAGGGGGAACACTGAAGCTTTCTTT. It is translated as CASSLYGRGNTEAFF.

This sequence joins TRBV19 and TRBJ2-7; D may be TRBD2 (5 bases). Trimming shortened V by 1 base and J by 2 bases, and 12 bases separated the two germline ends. The germline gives CDR1 LNHDA, CDR2 SQIVND (reference sequence). The CDR3 runs 15 residues. CDR3 sequence reads: CASSIGLTQTYEQYF. The CDR3 DNA reads as TGTGCCAGTAGTATAGGACTAACACAGACCTACGAGCAGTACTTC.

The rearrangement joins TRBV5-6 to TRBJ1-4; TRBD1 is a possible D gene (5 bases). Germline CDR1 and CDR2: SGHDT and YYEEEE. The CDR3 sequence is 15 residues long. Trimming left V 0 bases short and J 1 base short, with 7 bases between. The CDR3 sequence: CASSLAGGTNEKLFF. CDR3 sequence (DNA): TGTGCCAGCAGCTTGGCCGGGGGAACTAATGAAAAACTGTTTTTT.

Concerning this clone itself: The same CDR3 also results from other DNA sequences found in this sample. The chain has TRBV6-5 and TRBJ1-1; the match to TRBD1 covers 7 bases. V gave up 6 bases and J gave up 7 bases; unmatched junction bases: 5. CDR3 size: 12 residues. Germline values: CDR1 MNHEY, CDR2 SVGAGI. The CDR3 loop is CASSPDRVEAFF. CDR3 sequence (DNA): TGTGCCAGCAGCCCTGACAGGGTTGAAGCTTTCTTT.

In this sample, this clone turned up a few times. The chain is built from TRBV29-1 and TRBJ1-2, with a tentative D call TRBD1 (5 bases). The germline CDR1 and CDR2 sequences are SQVTM and ANQGSEA. V shed 5 bases and J shed 6 bases, with 7 bases lying between them. The CDR3 totals 10 residues. The DNA for the CDR3 is TGCAGCGTTCGACAGAATGGCTACACCTTC. Encoded protein: CSVRQNGYTF.

The chain recombines TRBV19 with TRBJ1-2; 7 positions match TRBD1. Trimming at V came to 2 bases and at J to 6 bases, leaving 6 bases not matched to a gene. This CDR3 has 14 amino acids. The germline V gene has CDR1 LNHDA and CDR2 SQIVND (reference sequence). The CDR3 DNA reads TGTGCCAGTAGTATAAGGACAGGCGGACATGGCTACACCTTC. This encodes CASSIRTGGHGYTF.